This entry concerns a single T cell receptor (beta chain). Its antigen is still unknown. Assay used: immunoSEQ multiplex PCR; TCRdb lists only in-frame clones, some missing. The sample includes 99,000 or so clones, about 94% of them seen just once. Germline CDR1 SQVTM, CDR2 ANQGSEA. Trimming left V 7 bases short and J 0 bases short, with 10 bases between. CDR3 length equals 12 residues. This entry belongs to a study of T cell responses to AZD1222 COVID-19 vaccine. Study conclusions and caveats: Clonal diversity was possibly underestimated, and the donors were mostly white British, with more females.

Source: peripheral blood, taken on day 0 of AZD1222 vaccination. The chain employs TRBV29-1 and TRBJ2-7; D is perhaps TRBD2 (6 bases). This sequence originates from an adult in good health. CDR3 loop: CSALAVSYEQYF. The CDR3 DNA reads TGCAGCGCATTAGCGGTCTCCTACGAGCAGTACTTC.